A selection of T cell receptor beta chains follows, all from one sample in a study of T cells in localized non-small cell lung cancer. TCRdb's table, derived via immunoSEQ multiplex PCR, lists solely in-frame clones and lacks some. There are around 94,000 clones in the sample; about 91% occur only once, and roughly 15% lies in the top ten. Here the sequenced sample was peripheral blood, taken before any cancer treatment. The receptors originated from a man aged 40 to 70 with stage I squamous cell lung carcinoma. Each CDR3 is given with its conserved first and last residue. The D gene is left open where the match is weak. Only part of the rows carry a size: once, few, many, or a class if the clone is expanded.

>NA|TRBJ2-1|NA|TRBV29-1
CSVFGGRTVDEQFF
TGCAGCGTATTCGGGGGGCGTACGGTTGATGAGCAGTTCTTC
>NA|TRBJ2-6|NA|TRBV11-2
CASSLTPGSSGANVLTF
TGTGCCAGCAGCTTAACACCGGGTAGCTCTGGGGCCAACGTCCTGACTTTC
>NA|TRBJ1-6|NA|TRBV7-9
CASSHRRIPPLHF
TGTGCCAGCAGCCACCGGCGGATCCCACCCCTCCACTTT
>NA|TRBJ2-1|TRBD1|TRBV7-8
CASSPHLDRGDINEQFF
TGTGCCAGCAGCCCACACCTCGACAGGGGAGATATCAATGAGCAGTTCTTC
>few|TRBJ1-6|NA|TRBV7-9
CASSLETRISPLHF
TGTGCCAGCAGCTTAGAAACAAGGATTTCACCCCTCCACTTT
>NA|TRBJ1-1|TRBD1|TRBV7-9
CASSSTTGGDTEAFF
TGTGCCAGCAGCTCGACGACAGGGGGAGACACTGAAGCTTTCTTT
>NA|TRBJ1-2|TRBD1|TRBV5-6
CASSLARGVGGYTF
TGTGCCAGCAGCTTGGCCAGGGGGGTTGGTGGCTACACCTTC
>NA|TRBJ1-2|NA|TRBV7-9
CASSLWGDGYTF
TGTGCCAGCAGCTTATGGGGGGATGGCTACACCTTC
>NA|TRBJ2-1|TRBD2|TRBV9
CASSVLPGGLGHEQFF
TGTGCCAGCAGCGTACTTCCGGGGGGGCTCGGACATGAGCAGTTCTTC
>once|TRBJ2-2|TRBD2|TRBV5-1
CASSLDPAGTYTGELFF
TGCGCCAGCAGCTTGGATCCAGCGGGGACCTACACCGGGGAGCTGTTTTTT
>NA|TRBJ1-1|TRBD1|TRBV5-1
CASSSTGASLEAFF
TGCGCCAGCAGCTCGACAGGGGCCTCTCTCGAAGCTTTCTTT
>few|TRBJ1-2|NA|TRBV4-3
CASSQDLSNSQRGYTF
TGCGCCAGCAGCCAAGACCTGTCTAACAGCCAGAGAGGCTACACCTTC
>NA|TRBJ1-5|NA|TRBV15
CATSRDKGSNQPQHF
TGTGCCACCAGCAGAGATAAAGGCAGCAATCAGCCCCAGCATTTT
>once|TRBJ1-5|NA|TRBV13
CTSSLDRRQPQHF
TGTACCAGCAGCTTAGACCGGCGGCAGCCCCAGCATTTT
>NA|TRBJ2-3|NA|TRBV6-4
CASSTGTFTDTQYF
TGTGCCAGCAGTACCGGGACATTCACAGATACGCAGTATTTT
>once|TRBJ2-2|NA|TRBV2
CASSRNGIRNTGELFF
TGTGCCAGCAGTAGAAATGGGATCCGGAACACCGGGGAGCTGTTTTTT
>once|TRBJ1-5|NA|TRBV15
CATSRDGPRVGKPQHF
TGTGCCACCAGCAGGGACGGCCCGCGGGTTGGAAAGCCCCAGCATTTT
>NA|TRBJ2-1|TRBD2|TRBV19
CASRRASGGQSYNEQFF
TGTGCCAGTAGGCGGGCTAGCGGGGGGCAATCCTACAATGAGCAGTTCTTC
>NA|TRBJ2-2|TRBD2|TRBV6-5
CASRKTSGFGELFF
TGTGCCAGCAGGAAGACTAGCGGGTTCGGGGAGCTGTTTTTT
>NA|TRBJ2-1|TRBD2|TRBV5-1
CASSRAPQLAGVTSYNEQFF
TGCGCCAGCAGCCGTGCCCCTCAACTAGCGGGGGTTACCTCCTACAATGAGCAGTTCTTC
>NA|TRBJ1-6|NA|TRBV4-1
CASSQPARGFNSPLHF
TGCGCCAGCAGCCAGCCCGCTCGGGGGTTTAATTCACCCCTCCACTTT
>few|TRBJ2-7|NA|TRBV18
CASSPSATAYEQYF
TGTGCCAGCTCACCGTCCGCGACGGCCTACGAGCAGTACTTC
>NA|TRBJ1-1|TRBD1|TRBV6-1
CASSVGTGATEAFF
TGTGCCAGCAGTGTTGGGACAGGGGCGACTGAAGCTTTCTTT
>NA|TRBJ2-1|NA|TRBV5-4
CASSLPPNNEQFF
TGTGCCAGCAGCCTGCCCCCAAACAATGAGCAGTTCTTC
>NA|TRBJ1-5|NA|TRBV10-3
CAISESNQPQHF
TGTGCCATCAGTGAGTCGAATCAGCCCCAGCATTTT
>NA|TRBJ1-2|NA|TRBV7-2
CASSLTPEGNYGYTF
TGTGCCAGCAGCTTAACCCCCGAGGGAAACTATGGCTACACCTTC
>NA|TRBJ1-6|NA|TRBV5-1
CASSVGGESRNSPLHF
TGCGCCAGCAGCGTTGGCGGGGAGTCTAGGAATTCACCCCTCCACTTT
>NA|TRBJ2-5|NA|TRBV5-8
CASSRQVQETQYF
TGTGCCAGCAGCAGACAGGTCCAAGAGACCCAGTACTTC
>NA|TRBJ2-7|NA|TRBV5-1
CASSSSGSYEQYF
TGCGCCAGCAGCTCCAGCGGTAGCTACGAGCAGTACTTC